The rows below give T cell receptor beta chains drawn from one sample of a study of blood T cell repertoires in COVID-19. Here immunoSEQ multiplex PCR was the method, and the copy in TCRdb shows in-frame clones only, minus some. The table records approximately 30,000 clones, approximately 85% of them present only once. The sample consisted of peripheral blood. These receptors originate from a human donor in a cohort sampled during active COVID-19. CDR3s include the opening cysteine and the closing phenylalanine or tryptophan. Fields, in order: D gene, V gene, J gene, clone size, CDR3 protein, CDR3 DNA. A D gene is named only where the DNA matches it firmly. Expanded clones get a size class; other rows say once, few or many, or leave the size out.

>TRBD1|TRBV7-2|TRBJ2-4|-
CASSLTGVIQYF
TGTGCCAGCAGCCTAACAGGGGTCATTCAGTACTTC
>-|TRBV4-2|TRBJ2-1|-
CASSPDSLFNEQFF
TGTGCCAGCAGCCCTGACAGCCTCTTCAATGAGCAGTTCTTC
>TRBD1|TRBV12-5|TRBJ2-7|-
CASGTTGDDSYEQYF
TGTGCTAGTGGTACGACAGGGGACGACTCCTACGAGCAGTACTTC
>-|TRBV18|TRBJ1-6|few
CASSPGGSSYNSPLHF
TGTGCCAGCTCACCAGGAGGGAGCTCCTATAATTCACCCCTCCACTTT
>-|TRBV2|TRBJ2-4|once
CASSGLGLNIQYF
TGTGCCAGCAGCGGTTTGGGGCTAAACATTCAGTACTTC
>-|TRBV6-2/TRBV6-3|TRBJ1-5|-
CASSPSGTLGQPQHF
TGTGCCAGCAGCCCAAGCGGTACCCTAGGCCAGCCCCAGCATTTT
>-|TRBV15|TRBJ1-4|-
CATTGGGEKLFF
TGTGCCACGACGGGCGGGGGTGAAAAACTGTTTTTT
>-|TRBV14|TRBJ2-5|-
CASSRYPMPRGQETQYF
TGTGCCAGCAGCCGCTACCCAATGCCACGGGGACAAGAGACCCAGTACTTC
>TRBD1|TRBV9|TRBJ2-7|-
CASSVGPVTGGYYEQYF
TGTGCCAGCAGCGTAGGTCCTGTCACAGGGGGCTACTACGAGCAGTACTTC
>-|TRBV11-3|TRBJ1-1|-
CASSARQNTEAFF
TGTGCCAGCAGCGCCCGACAGAACACTGAAGCTTTCTTT
>TRBD2|TRBV7-9|TRBJ2-1|-
CASSPPGLAADEQFF
TGTGCCAGCAGCCCCCCGGGACTAGCGGCGGATGAGCAGTTCTTC
>-|TRBV12-5|TRBJ2-2|-
CASGLVWTERTGELFF
TGTGCTAGTGGTTTGGTATGGACAGAAAGAACCGGGGAGCTGTTTTTT
>-|TRBV7-8|TRBJ2-7|-
CASSLALVSSYEQYF
TGTGCCAGCAGCTTAGCGTTAGTGAGCTCCTACGAGCAGTACTTC
>-|TRBV2|TRBJ1-3|-
CASSQTGNTIYF
TGTGCCAGCAGTCAGACTGGAAACACCATATATTTT
>-|TRBV15|TRBJ1-5|-
CATSRVGPGDQPQHF
TGTGCCACCAGCAGAGTGGGCCCCGGGGATCAGCCCCAGCATTTT